This TCR beta chain stems from a study of breast tumors, draining lymph nodes, adjacent tissues. Study results and caveats: The data were judged consistent with most tumor T cells coming from lymph node and expanding in tumor.

CDR1 is SGDLS, CDR2 YYNGEE, per germline. Trimming cost V 4 bases and J 7 bases; bases outside gene matches: 14. This CDR3 contains 16 residues. MiXCR, applied by TCRdb to the multiplex PCR reads, yields one record per CDR3 protein. The data contain about 170,000 distinct CDR3 sequences, about 30% of them singletons. Breast cancer patients provided tissue from their axillary draining lymph nodes. A remark on this clonotype: Its target is not known.

V usage is TRBV9 and J usage is TRBJ2-7; 10 bases match TRBD1. The specimen sequenced was axillary lymph node tissue. The origin of this receptor is a female donor with breast cancer. Some clones in this sample may be carry-over from other donors' samples. In nucleotides, the CDR3 is TGTGCCAGCAGCCCCTTCCGGGACAGGGGATTGGGAGAGCAGTACTTC. Its protein product is CASSPFRDRGLGEQYF.